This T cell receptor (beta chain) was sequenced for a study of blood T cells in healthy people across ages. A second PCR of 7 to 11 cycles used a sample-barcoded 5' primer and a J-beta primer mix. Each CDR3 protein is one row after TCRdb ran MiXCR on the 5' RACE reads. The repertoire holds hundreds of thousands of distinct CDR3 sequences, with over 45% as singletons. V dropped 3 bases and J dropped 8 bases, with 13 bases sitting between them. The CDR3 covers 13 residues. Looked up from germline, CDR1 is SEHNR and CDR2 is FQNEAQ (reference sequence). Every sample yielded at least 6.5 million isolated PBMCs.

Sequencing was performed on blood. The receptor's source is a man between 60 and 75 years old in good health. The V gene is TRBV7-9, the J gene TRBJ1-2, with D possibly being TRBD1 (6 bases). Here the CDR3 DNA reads TGTGCCAGCAGCTTTACAGGGCAGGGGGGCTACACCTTC. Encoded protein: CASSFTGQGGYTF.